This T cell receptor (beta chain) came from a study of shared clonotypes between healthy human individuals. Naive CD8 cells comprised CD45RO-negative, CCR7-positively selected cells, excluding terminally differentiated effector memory CD45RA+ cells. Germline assignment: CDR1 SGDLS and CDR2 YYNGEE. After removal of 1 base from V and 4 bases from J, the junction contained 8 bases not matched to a gene. CDR3 length: 16 residues. Profiling relied on immunoSEQ multiplex PCR, and the TCRdb table lists in-frame clones only, not all of them. The top ten hold 0.25% to 0.35% of the sample, which has about 580,000 clones, more than 95% seen once.

The origin of this receptor is a young man in good health. V gene TRBV9 combines with J gene TRBJ2-1, with 7 nucleotides matching TRBD2. The sample was naive CD8+ T cells sorted from blood. CDR3 nucleotide sequence: TGTGCCAGCAGCGTATTTGCCCTAGCGGATTACAATGAGCAGTTCTTC. Translation: CASSVFALADYNEQFF.